These T cell receptor beta chains were read from a single sample in a study of CXCR3-negative and CXCR3-positive naive CD8 T cells. TCRdb reanalyzed the 5' RACE reads, giving one entry per CDR3 protein sequence and no DNA. This sample's table reports fewer than 65,000 distinct CDR3 sequences. The sequenced material came from naive CXCR3+ CD8+ T cells from blood. Receptors were obtained from a human donor in good health. Some clones in this sample may be carry-over from other donors' samples. Each CDR3 is given with its conserved first and last residue. The order of the fields is J gene, V gene, CDR3 protein.

j_gene: TRBJ1-5; v_gene: TRBV27; CDR3aa: CASSFSGMSSNQPQHF
j_gene: TRBJ1-5; v_gene: TRBV28; CDR3aa: CATRDTEGQPQHF
j_gene: TRBJ2-2; v_gene: TRBV4-1; CDR3aa: CASSVLATGELFF
j_gene: TRBJ1-1; v_gene: TRBV5-1; CDR3aa: CASSANGENTEAFF
j_gene: TRBJ2-3; v_gene: TRBV29-1; CDR3aa: CSARQGTDTQYF
j_gene: TRBJ1-2; v_gene: TRBV5-1; CDR3aa: CASSDPGQGVPGYTF
j_gene: TRBJ2-3; v_gene: TRBV7-6; CDR3aa: CASSLDPPPNTDTQYF
j_gene: TRBJ2-7; v_gene: TRBV2; CDR3aa: CASSDVLPQYF
j_gene: TRBJ1-1; v_gene: TRBV7-2; CDR3aa: CASSFPGQGAREAFF
j_gene: TRBJ2-7; v_gene: TRBV7-9; CDR3aa: CASSQPQSREQYF
j_gene: TRBJ1-2; v_gene: TRBV25-1; CDR3aa: CASSQGASTGYTF
j_gene: TRBJ2-1; v_gene: TRBV20-1; CDR3aa: CSARLGAADYNEQFF
j_gene: TRBJ2-3; v_gene: TRBV4-3; CDR3aa: CASSHVGGDTQYF
j_gene: TRBJ2-7; v_gene: TRBV15; CDR3aa: CATSREREGWAEQYF
j_gene: TRBJ2-7; v_gene: TRBV6-2/TRBV6-3; CDR3aa: CASSYTRDNSYEQYF
j_gene: TRBJ1-2; v_gene: TRBV7-9; CDR3aa: CASSLDGTVSYTF
j_gene: TRBJ1-1; v_gene: TRBV30; CDR3aa: CAWSQGGEAFF
j_gene: TRBJ1-1; v_gene: TRBV5-6; CDR3aa: CASSHRENTEAFF
j_gene: TRBJ1-1; v_gene: TRBV20-1; CDR3aa: CSASQADTEAFF